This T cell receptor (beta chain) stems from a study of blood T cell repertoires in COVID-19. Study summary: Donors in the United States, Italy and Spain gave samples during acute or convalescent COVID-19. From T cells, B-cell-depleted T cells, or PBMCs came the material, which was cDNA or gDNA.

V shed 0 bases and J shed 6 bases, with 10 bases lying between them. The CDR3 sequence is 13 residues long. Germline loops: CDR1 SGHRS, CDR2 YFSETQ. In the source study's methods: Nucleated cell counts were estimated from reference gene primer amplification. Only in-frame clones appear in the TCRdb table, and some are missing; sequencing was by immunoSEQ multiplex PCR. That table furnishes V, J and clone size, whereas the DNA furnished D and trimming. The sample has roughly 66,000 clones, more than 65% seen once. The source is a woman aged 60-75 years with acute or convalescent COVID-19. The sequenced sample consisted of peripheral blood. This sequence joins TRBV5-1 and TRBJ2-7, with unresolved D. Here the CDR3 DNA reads TGCGCCAGCAGCTTGGAGGTCAGAGGCGAGCAGTACTTC. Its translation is CASSLEVRGEQYF.